This is a list of T cell receptor beta chains from one sample in a study of shared clonotypes between healthy human individuals. Libraries were prepared by immunoSEQ multiplex PCR; TCRdb keeps only in-frame clonotypes and omits some of them. The sample consists of around 1.6 million clones, approximately 98% of them appearing once. The material sequenced was naive CD4+ T cells sorted from blood. These TCRs come from a man younger than 45 in good health. The CDR3 runs from the conserved cysteine through the conserved F or W.

j_gene: TRBJ2-3
len: 12
v_gene: TRBV2
CDR3aa: CASSLDRGTQYF

j_gene: TRBJ2-7
len: 12
v_gene: TRBV21-1
CDR3aa: CASSTQDNVSCF

j_gene: TRBJ2-6
len: 16
v_gene: TRBV2
CDR3aa: CASKETSVAGANVLTF

j_gene: TRBJ2-2
len: 16
v_gene: TRBV18
CDR3aa: CASSPRWSRNTGELFF

j_gene: TRBJ2-2
len: 13
v_gene: TRBV27
CDR3aa: CASTRTGTGELFF

j_gene: TRBJ2-7
len: 16
v_gene: TRBV4-1
CDR3aa: CASSQDRDSLSYEQYF

j_gene: TRBJ2-5
len: 16
v_gene: TRBV7-8
CDR3aa: CASSLGPPLNDETQYF

j_gene: TRBJ2-7
len: 15
v_gene: TRBV9
CDR3aa: CASSVGPGGGDEQYF

j_gene: TRBJ2-7
len: 14
v_gene: TRBV11-3
CDR3aa: CASSLKHNSYEQYF

j_gene: TRBJ1-1
len: 13
v_gene: TRBV7-8
CDR3aa: CASSSGSHTEAFF